The rows below give T cell receptor beta chains drawn from one sample of a study of a mutant IDH1 vaccine in newly diagnosed glioma. Assay: immunoSEQ multiplex PCR; the TCRdb copy retains only in-frame clones and omits some. The repertoire consists of tens of thousands of clones, with roughly 82% occurring once and the leading ten covering about 3.1%. For these TCRs, the target antigens are not known. The sequencing here drew on PBMCs, taken from a glioma patient whose treatment included an IDH1 peptide vaccine. The receptors originated from a woman younger than 30 with glioma. Some clones in this sample may be carry-over from other donors' samples. The CDR3 runs from the conserved cysteine through the conserved F or W. D genes are given only for firm matches. For some rows the clone size is stated as once, few or many, or as a class when expanded; others skip it.

d_gene	j_gene	v_gene	len	abundance	CDR3aa	CDR3nt
NA	TRBJ2-3	TRBV5-1	15	NA	CASSLQGPSTDTQYF	TGCGCCAGCAGCTTACAGGGTCCTAGCACAGATACGCAGTATTTT
NA	TRBJ1-1	TRBV5-4	14	NA	CASSLPRLNTEAFF	TGTGCCAGCAGCTTGCCCAGGCTGAACACTGAAGCTTTCTTT
NA	TRBJ2-2	TRBV7-9	12	NA	CASSLATGELFF	TGTGCCAGCAGCTTAGCAACCGGGGAGCTGTTTTTT
NA	TRBJ2-1	TRBV5-1	16	NA	CASSLGGRGSYNEQFF	TGCGCCAGCAGCTTGGGTGGGAGGGGGTCCTACAATGAGCAGTTCTTC
TRBD1	TRBJ2-5	TRBV7-2	15	NA	CASSSDRGLGETQYF	TGTGCCAGCAGCTCGGACAGGGGGTTGGGCGAGACCCAGTACTTC
NA	TRBJ2-7	TRBV11-2	15	NA	CASSLPQASSYEQYF	TGTGCCAGCAGCCTACCACAGGCGAGCTCCTACGAGCAGTACTTC
TRBD1	TRBJ1-1	TRBV27	13	once	CASTRGGFTEAFF	TGTGCCAGCACTCGAGGGGGCTTCACTGAAGCTTTCTTT
TRBD2	TRBJ2-5	TRBV9	16	NA	CASSVAGLAGVETQYF	TGTGCCAGCAGCGTAGCGGGACTAGCGGGAGTAGAGACCCAGTACTTC
TRBD1	TRBJ2-1	TRBV2	16	NA	CASSFTGTGNHNEQFF	TGTGCCAGCTCTTTTACCGGGACAGGGAACCACAATGAGCAGTTCTTC
NA	TRBJ1-1	TRBV13	11	once	CASSHNTEAFF	TGTGCCAGCAGTCATAACACTGAAGCTTTCTTT
NA	TRBJ1-2	TRBV30	14	NA	CAWSVGGVVYGYTF	TGTGCCTGGAGTGTGGGGGGGGTGGTGTACGGCTACACCTTC
NA	TRBJ2-2	TRBV4-3	14	NA	CASSLQYGTGELFF	TGCGCCAGCAGCCTACAGTACGGCACCGGGGAGCTGTTTTTT
NA	TRBJ2-1	TRBV5-1	15	NA	CASSLGTSSYNEQFF	TGCGCCAGCAGCTTGGGCACGAGCTCCTACAATGAGCAGTTCTTC
TRBD2	TRBJ2-3	TRBV30	14	few	CAWSAGGQVDTQYF	TGTGCCTGGAGCGCGGGGGGCCAGGTAGATACGCAGTATTTT
TRBD1	TRBJ1-2	TRBV27	15	NA	CASSRSRDRGPGYTF	TGTGCCAGCAGTCGATCCCGGGACAGGGGACCTGGCTACACCTTC
NA	TRBJ2-1	TRBV19	13	NA	CASRTGSYNEQFF	TGTGCCAGTAGAACGGGCTCCTACAATGAGCAGTTCTTC
NA	TRBJ2-3	TRBV19	15	NA	CASSIDLWSVDTQYF	TGTGCCAGTAGTATCGATCTCTGGTCTGTGGATACGCAGTATTTT
NA	TRBJ1-1	TRBV10-3	15	NA	CAISGAGVDNTEAFF	TGTGCCATCAGTGGAGCGGGGGTAGACAACACTGAAGCTTTCTTT
TRBD1	TRBJ2-7	TRBV4-1	13	few	CASSGTVLHEQYF	TGCGCCAGCAGCGGGACAGTGCTGCACGAGCAGTACTTC
NA	TRBJ1-4	TRBV9	15	NA	CASSGHSNLVEKLFF	TGTGCCAGCAGCGGCCACTCAAACCTCGTTGAAAAACTGTTTTTT
NA	TRBJ1-5	TRBV7-2	14	NA	CASSLDALYQPQHF	TGTGCCAGCAGCTTAGACGCCCTCTATCAGCCCCAGCATTTT
TRBD1	TRBJ1-1	TRBV5-1	14	NA	CASSFEGAGTEAFF	TGCGCCAGCAGCTTTGAGGGGGCGGGGACTGAAGCTTTCTTT
TRBD1	TRBJ2-7	TRBV18	14	NA	CASSPGTGGYEQYF	TGTGCCAGCTCACCGGGGACAGGGGGCTACGAGCAGTACTTC